The T cell receptor (beta chain) described here comes from a study of CD8+CD57+ T cells in acquired aplastic anemia. Study-level background: Sorted CD4+ and CD8+ cells yielded roughly 3.4 ug of DNA on average. The study, taken as a whole, reports: Levels of CD8+ Simpson's diversity were not significantly distinct in patients versus controls.

As for this clonotype: Its target is not known.

For sequencing, patients were chosen who had shown expansion of CD8+CD57+ cells by flow cytometry. CDR1 and CDR2 (germline): MNHEY, SVGAGI. Trimming took off 2 bases at V and 3 bases at J, with 14 bases between the two ends. The CDR3 covers 15 residues. The TCR beta profiling, which covered VDJ combination and CDR3 sequence, was carried out using genomic DNA as the template. Each CDR3 protein gets one entry after TCRdb re-called the reads with MiXCR. The sample has roughly 160,000 distinct CDR3 sequences; around 50% are singletons. The rearrangement links TRBV6-5 to TRBJ2-7; D not certain. Sequenced: sorted CD4+, CD8+, or CD8+CD57+ T cells (not recorded which) from PBMCs. The TCR was taken from a human donor with aplastic anemia. CDR3 region: CASSYATGSVYEQYF. The CDR3 DNA reads TGTGCCAGCAGTTACGCCACCGGGTCCGTCTACGAGCAGTACTTC.